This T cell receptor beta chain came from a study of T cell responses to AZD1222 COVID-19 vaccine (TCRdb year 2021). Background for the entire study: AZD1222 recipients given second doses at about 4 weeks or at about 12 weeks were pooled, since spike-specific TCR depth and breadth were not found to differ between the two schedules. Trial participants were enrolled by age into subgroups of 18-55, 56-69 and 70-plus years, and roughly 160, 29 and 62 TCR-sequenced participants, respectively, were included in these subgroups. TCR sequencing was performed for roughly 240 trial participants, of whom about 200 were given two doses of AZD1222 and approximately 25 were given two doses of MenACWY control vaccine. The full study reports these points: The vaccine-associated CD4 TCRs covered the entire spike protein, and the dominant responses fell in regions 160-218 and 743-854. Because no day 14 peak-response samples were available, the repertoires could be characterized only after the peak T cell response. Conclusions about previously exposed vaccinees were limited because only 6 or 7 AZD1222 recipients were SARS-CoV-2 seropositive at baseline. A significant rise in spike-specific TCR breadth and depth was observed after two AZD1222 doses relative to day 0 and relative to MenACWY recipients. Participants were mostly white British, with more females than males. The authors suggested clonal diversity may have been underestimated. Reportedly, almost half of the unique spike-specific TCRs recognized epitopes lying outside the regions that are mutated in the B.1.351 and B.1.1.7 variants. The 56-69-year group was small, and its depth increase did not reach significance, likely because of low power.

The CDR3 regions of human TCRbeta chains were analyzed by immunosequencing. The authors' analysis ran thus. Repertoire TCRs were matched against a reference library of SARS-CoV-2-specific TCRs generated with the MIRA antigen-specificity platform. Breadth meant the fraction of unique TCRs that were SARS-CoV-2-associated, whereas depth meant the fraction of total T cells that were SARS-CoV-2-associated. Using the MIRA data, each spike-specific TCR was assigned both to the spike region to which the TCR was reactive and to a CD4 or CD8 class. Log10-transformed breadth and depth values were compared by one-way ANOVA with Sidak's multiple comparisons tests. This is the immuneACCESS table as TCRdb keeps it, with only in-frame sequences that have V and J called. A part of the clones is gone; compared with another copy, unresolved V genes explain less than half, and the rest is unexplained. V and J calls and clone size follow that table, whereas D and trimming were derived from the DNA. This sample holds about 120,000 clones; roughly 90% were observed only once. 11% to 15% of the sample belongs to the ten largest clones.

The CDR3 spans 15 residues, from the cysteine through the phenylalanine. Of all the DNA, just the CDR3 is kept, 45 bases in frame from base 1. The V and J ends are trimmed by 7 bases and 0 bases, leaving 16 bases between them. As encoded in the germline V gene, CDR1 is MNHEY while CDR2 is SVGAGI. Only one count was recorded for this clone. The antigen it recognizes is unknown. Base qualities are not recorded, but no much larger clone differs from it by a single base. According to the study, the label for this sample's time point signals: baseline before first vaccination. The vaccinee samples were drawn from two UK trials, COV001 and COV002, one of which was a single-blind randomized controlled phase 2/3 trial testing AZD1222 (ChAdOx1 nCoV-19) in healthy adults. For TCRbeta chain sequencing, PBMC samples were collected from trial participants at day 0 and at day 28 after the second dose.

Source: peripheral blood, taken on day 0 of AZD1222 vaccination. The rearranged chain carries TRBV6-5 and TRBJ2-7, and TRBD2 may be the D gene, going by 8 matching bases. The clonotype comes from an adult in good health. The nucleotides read TGTGCCAGCACCAAGACAGGGACTAGCTCCTACGAGCAGTACTTC. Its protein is CASTKTGTSSYEQYF.